One sample yielded the 2 T cell receptor beta chains listed below, sequenced in a study. TCRdb re-called the RT-PCR reads with MiXCR, one entry per CDR3 protein. The repertoire holds almost 700,000 distinct CDR3 sequences, with 13% to 15% as singletons. The specimen was memory CD4+ T cells from blood. The receptors were gathered from a female donor in good health, serving as a healthy control.

There are a few counts of this clonotype. The V call is TRBV2, the J call TRBJ1-4; a weak D match, TRBD1 (5 bases). V shed 7 bases and J shed 4 bases, with 10 bases lying between them. Germline assignment: CDR1 SNHLY and CDR2 FYNNEI. CDR3 length: 13 amino acids. The CDR3 nucleotides are TGTGCCAGCAACCGGGACGGTAATGAAAAACTGTTTTTT. This encodes CASNRDGNEKLFF.

The V call is TRBV10-3, the J call TRBJ2-7, with 10 bases matching TRBD1. This CDR3 region has 15 residues. Unmatched junction bases numbered 6, after V lost 3 bases and J lost 4 bases. CDR1 is ENHRY and CDR2 is SYGVKD in the germline V gene. The CDR3 coding sequence is TGTGCCATCAGTGACTCGGGACAGGGGATTTACGAGCAGTACTTC. This codes for CAISDSGQGIYEQYF.